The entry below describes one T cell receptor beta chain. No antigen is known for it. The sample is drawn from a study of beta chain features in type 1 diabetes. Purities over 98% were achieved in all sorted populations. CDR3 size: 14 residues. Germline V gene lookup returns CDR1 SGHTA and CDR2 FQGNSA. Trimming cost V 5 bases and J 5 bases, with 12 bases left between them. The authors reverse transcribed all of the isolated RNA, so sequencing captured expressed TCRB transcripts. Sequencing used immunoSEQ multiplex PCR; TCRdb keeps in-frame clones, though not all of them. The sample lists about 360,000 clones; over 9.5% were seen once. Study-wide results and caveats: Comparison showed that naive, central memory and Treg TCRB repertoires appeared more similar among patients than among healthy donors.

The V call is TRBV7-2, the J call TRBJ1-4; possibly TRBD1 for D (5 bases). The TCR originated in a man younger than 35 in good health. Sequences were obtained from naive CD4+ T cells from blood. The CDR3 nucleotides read TGTGCCAGCAGCCCTGACAGCCAAAATGAAAAACTGTTTTTT. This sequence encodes CASSPDSQNEKLFF.